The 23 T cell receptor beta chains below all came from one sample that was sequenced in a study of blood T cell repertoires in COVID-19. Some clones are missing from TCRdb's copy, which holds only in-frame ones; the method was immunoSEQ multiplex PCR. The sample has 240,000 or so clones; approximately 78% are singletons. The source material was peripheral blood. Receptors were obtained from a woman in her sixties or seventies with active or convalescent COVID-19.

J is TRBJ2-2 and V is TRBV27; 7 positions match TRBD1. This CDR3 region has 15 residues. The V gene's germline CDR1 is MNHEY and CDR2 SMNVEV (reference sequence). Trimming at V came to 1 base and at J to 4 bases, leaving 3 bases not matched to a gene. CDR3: CASSLWGQPTGELFF. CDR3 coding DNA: TGTGCCAGCAGTTTATGGGGACAGCCCACCGGGGAGCTGTTTTTT.

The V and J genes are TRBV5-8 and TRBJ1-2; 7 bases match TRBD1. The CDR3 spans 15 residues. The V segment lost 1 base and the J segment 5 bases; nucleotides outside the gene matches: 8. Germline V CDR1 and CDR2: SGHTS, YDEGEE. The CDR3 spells CASSLTGQRKYGYTF. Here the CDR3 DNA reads TGTGCCAGCAGCTTGACGGGACAGAGAAAGTATGGCTACACCTTC.

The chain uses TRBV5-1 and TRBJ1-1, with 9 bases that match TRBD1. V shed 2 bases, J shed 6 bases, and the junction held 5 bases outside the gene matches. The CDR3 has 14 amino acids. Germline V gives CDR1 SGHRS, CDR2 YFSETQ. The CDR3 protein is CASSFEQGAAEAFF. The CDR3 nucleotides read TGCGCCAGCAGCTTCGAACAGGGGGCCGCTGAAGCTTTCTTT.

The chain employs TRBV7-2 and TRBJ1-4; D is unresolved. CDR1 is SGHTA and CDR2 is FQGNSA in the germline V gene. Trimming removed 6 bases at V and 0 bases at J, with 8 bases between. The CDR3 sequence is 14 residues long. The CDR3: CASRELATNEKLFF. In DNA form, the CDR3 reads TGTGCCAGCAGAGAACTAGCAACTAATGAAAAACTGTTTTTT.

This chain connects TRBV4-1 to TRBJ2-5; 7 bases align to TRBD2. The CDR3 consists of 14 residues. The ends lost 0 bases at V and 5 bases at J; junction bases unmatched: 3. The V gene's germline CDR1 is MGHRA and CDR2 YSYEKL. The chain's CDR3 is CASSQDRGGETQYF. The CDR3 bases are TGCGCCAGCAGCCAAGATAGGGGAGGGGAGACCCAGTACTTC.

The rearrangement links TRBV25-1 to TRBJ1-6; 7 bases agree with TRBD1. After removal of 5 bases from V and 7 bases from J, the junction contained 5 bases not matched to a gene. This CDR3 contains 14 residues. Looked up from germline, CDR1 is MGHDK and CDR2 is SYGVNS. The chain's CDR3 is CASSRQGGNSPLHF. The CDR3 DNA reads TGTGCCAGCAGTCGACAGGGCGGGAATTCACCCCTCCACTTT.

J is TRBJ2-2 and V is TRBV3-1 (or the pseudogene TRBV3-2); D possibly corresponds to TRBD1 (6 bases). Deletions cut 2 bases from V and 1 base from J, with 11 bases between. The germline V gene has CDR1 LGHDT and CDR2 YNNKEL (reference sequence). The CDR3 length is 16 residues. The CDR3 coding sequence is TGTGCCAGCAGCCAAACGACAGGAAAGAACACCGGGGAGCTGTTTTTT. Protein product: CASSQTTGKNTGELFF.

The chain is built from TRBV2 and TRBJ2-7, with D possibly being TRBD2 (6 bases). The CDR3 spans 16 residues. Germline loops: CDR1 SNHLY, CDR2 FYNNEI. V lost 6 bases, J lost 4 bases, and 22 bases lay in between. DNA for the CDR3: TGTGCCAGCAGCTTAACTCCGGGGTCGGCGGGGTACGAGCAGTACTTC. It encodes CASSLTPGSAGYEQYF.

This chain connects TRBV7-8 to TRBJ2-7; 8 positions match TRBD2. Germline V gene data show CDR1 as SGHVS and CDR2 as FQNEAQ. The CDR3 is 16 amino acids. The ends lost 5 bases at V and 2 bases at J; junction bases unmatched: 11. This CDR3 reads CASSRTGGGPPYEQYF. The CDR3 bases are TGTGCCAGCAGCCGGACGGGCGGGGGGCCCCCCTACGAGCAGTACTTC. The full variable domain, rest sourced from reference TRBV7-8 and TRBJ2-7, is GAGVSQSPRYKVAKRGQDVALRCDPISGHVSLFWYQQALGQGPEFLTYFQNEAQLDKSGLPSDRFFAERPEGSVSTLKIQRTQQEDSAVYLCASSRTGGGPPYEQYFGPGTRLTVT.

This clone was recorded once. CDR3 region: CASSVQGRSNEKLFF. The CDR3 region has the DNA TGTGCCAGCAGTGTTCAGGGCCGTTCTAATGAAAAACTGTTTTTT. The chain uses TRBV2 and TRBJ1-4, with D maybe TRBD1 (5 bases). From germline, CDR1 is SNHLY and CDR2 FYNNEI. The ends were cut back, 4 bases at V and 3 bases at J, with 12 bases in the middle. The CDR3 spans 15 residues. Variable domain in full (rest from reference TRBV2 and TRBJ1-4): EPEVTQTPSHQVTQMGQEVILRCVPISNHLYFYWYRQILGQKVEFLVSFYNNEISEKSEIFDDQFSVERPDGSNFTLKIRSTKLEDSAMYFCASSVQGRSNEKLFFGSGTQLSVL.

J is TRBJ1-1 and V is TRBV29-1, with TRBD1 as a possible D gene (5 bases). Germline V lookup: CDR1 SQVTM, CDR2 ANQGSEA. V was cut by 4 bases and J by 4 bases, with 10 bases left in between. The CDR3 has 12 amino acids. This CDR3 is CSVGSGPTEAFF. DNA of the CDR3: TGCAGCGTTGGGTCAGGGCCCACTGAAGCTTTCTTT.

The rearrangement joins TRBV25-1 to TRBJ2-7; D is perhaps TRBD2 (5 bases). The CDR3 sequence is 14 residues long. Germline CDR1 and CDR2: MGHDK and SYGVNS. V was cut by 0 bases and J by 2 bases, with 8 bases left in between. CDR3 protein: CASSEYSGPYEQYF. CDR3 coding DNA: TGTGCCAGCAGTGAATACAGCGGCCCCTACGAGCAGTACTTC.

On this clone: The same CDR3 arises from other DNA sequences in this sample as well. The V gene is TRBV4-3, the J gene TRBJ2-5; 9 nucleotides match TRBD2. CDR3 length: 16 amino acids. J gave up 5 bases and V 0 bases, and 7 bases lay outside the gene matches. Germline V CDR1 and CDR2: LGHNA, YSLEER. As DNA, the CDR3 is TGCGCCAGCAGCCAAGATTTGCGGGGGGGCGGGGAGACCCAGTACTTC. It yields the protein CASSQDLRGGGETQYF.

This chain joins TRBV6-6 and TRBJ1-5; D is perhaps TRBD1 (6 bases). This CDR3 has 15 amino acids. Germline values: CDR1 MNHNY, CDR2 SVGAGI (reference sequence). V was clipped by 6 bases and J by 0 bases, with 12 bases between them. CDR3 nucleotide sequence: TGTGCCAGCAGCGTACAGGGTCTTAGCAATCAGCCCCAGCATTTT. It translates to CASSVQGLSNQPQHF.

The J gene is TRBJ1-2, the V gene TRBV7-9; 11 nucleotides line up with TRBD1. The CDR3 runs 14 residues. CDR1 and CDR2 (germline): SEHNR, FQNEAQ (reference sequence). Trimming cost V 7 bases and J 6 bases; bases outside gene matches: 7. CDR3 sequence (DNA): TGTGCCAGCACCTGGGACAGGGGGGTTGATGGCTACACCTTC. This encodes CASTWDRGVDGYTF.

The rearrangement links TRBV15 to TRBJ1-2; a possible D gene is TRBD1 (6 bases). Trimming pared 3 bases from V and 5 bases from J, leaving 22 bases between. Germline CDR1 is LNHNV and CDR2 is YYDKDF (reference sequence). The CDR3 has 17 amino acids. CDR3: CATSRADLRGEPYGYTF. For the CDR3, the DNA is TGTGCCACCAGCAGGGCAGATCTCAGGGGCGAGCCTTATGGCTACACCTTC.

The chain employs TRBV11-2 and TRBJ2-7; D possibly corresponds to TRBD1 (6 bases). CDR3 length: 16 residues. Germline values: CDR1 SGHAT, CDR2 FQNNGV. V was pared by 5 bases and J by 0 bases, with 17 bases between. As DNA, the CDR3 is TGTGCCAGCAGCCTGCTAACAGGGCGTCACTCCTACGAGCAGTACTTC. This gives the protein CASSLLTGRHSYEQYF.

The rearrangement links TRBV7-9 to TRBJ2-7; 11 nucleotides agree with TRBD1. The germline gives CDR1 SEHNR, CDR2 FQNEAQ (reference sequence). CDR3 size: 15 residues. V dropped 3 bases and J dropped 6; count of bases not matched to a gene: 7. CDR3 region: CASSFAGTGGGEQYF. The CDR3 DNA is TGTGCCAGCAGCTTCGCCGGGACAGGGGGTGGCGAGCAGTACTTC. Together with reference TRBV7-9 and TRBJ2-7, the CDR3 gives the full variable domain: DTGVSQNPRHKITKRGQNVTFRCDPISEHNRLYWYRQTLGQGPEFLTYFQNEAQLEKSRLLSDRFSAERPKGSFSTLEIQRTEQGDSAMYLCASSFAGTGGGEQYFGPGTRLTVT.

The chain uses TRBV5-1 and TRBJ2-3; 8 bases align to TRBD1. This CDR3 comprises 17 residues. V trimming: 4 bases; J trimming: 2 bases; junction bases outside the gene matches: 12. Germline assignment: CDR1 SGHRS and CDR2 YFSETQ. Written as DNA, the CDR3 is TGCGCCAGCAGCGGCCCGGGACAGGCGAAAAACACAGATACGCAGTATTTT. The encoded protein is CASSGPGQAKNTDTQYF.

For the CDR3, the DNA is TGTGCCATATCGGGACTAGCATTGGGGACCGGGGAGCTGTTTTTT. This sequence encodes CAISGLALGTGELFF. This rearrangement joins TRBV10-3 to TRBJ2-2, with 9 positions matching TRBD2. CDR3 length: 15 amino acids. The trim removed 9 bases at V and 5 bases at J, leaving 10 bases unmatched. The V gene's germline CDR1 is ENHRY and CDR2 SYGVKD.

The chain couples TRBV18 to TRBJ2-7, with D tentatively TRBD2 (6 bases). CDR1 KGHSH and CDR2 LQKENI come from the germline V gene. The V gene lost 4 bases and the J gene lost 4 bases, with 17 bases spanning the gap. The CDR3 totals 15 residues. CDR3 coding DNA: TGTGCCAGCTCACGAAACCGGGACTCCTTTTACGAGCAGTACTTC. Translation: CASSRNRDSFYEQYF.

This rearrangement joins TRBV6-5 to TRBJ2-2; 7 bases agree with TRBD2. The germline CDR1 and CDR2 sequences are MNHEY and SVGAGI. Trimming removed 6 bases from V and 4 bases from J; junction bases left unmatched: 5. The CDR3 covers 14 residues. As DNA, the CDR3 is TGTGCCAGCAGAAGCGGGACCACCACCGGGGAGCTGTTTTTT. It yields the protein CASRSGTTTGELFF.

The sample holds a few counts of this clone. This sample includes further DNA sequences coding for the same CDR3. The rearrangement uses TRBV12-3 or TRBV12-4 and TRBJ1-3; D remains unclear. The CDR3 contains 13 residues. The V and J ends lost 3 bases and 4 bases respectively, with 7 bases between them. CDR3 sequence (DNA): TGTGCCAGCAGTTTGGGCGTCGGAAACACCATATATTTT. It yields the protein CASSLGVGNTIYF.